This T cell receptor beta chain was observed in a study of radiotherapy plus CTLA-4 blockade in lung cancer. The ends were cut back, 0 bases at V and 0 bases at J, with 9 bases in the middle. The CDR3 runs 15 residues. Germline V lookup: CDR1 SGHRS, CDR2 YFSETQ. Sequencing used immunoSEQ multiplex PCR; TCRdb keeps in-frame clones, though not all of them. The table lists tens of thousands of clones, 60% to 85% of them singletons. The clonotype originates from a human donor with non-small cell lung cancer whose response to radiotherapy plus ipilimumab could not be evaluated. Sequencing was performed on peripheral blood, taken from a patient treated with radiotherapy plus ipilimumab. V is TRBV5-1 and J is TRBJ1-1; D unclear. CDR3 nucleotide sequence: TGCGCCAGCAGCTTGGGTACAGCCATGAACACTGAAGCTTTCTTT. It codes for CASSLGTAMNTEAFF.